This T cell receptor beta chain was obtained from a study of blood T cell repertoires in COVID-19. Study overall: Spain, Italy and the United States supplied samples that represented acute and convalescent COVID-19.

Methods used by the authors: Reference gene primer amplification yielded estimated nucleated cell counts. Libraries were prepared by immunoSEQ multiplex PCR; TCRdb keeps only in-frame clonotypes and omits some of them. The V and J calls and clone size are taken from that table; D and trimming were inferred from the DNA. The table lists tens of thousands of clones, around 80% of them singletons. Germline CDR1 is SGHVS and CDR2 is FQNEAQ. This CDR3 has 15 residues. The V and J ends lost 5 bases and 7 bases, in that order; junction bases with no gene match: 7. The sample consisted of peripheral blood. This TCR was recovered from a human donor in a cohort sampled during active COVID-19. The J gene is TRBJ1-6, the V gene TRBV7-8; 8 positions match TRBD1. The CDR3 spells CASSETGGVNSPLHF. The CDR3 nucleotides are TGTGCCAGCAGCGAAACAGGGGGTGTCAATTCACCCCTCCACTTT.